A selection of T cell receptor beta chains follows, all from one sample in a study of blood T cell repertoires in COVID-19. The repertoire was sequenced with immunoSEQ multiplex PCR; TCRdb's copy has only in-frame clones and lacks some. The repertoire includes a few hundred thousand clones, 75% to 90% of them detected once, and approximately 1.9% sits in the top ten. The sequenced sample consisted of PBMCs or T cells enriched from blood (not recorded which). The receptors were sampled from a woman in her 50s who had recovered from COVID-19. CDR3s include the opening cysteine and the closing phenylalanine or tryptophan. Fields, in order: clone size, D gene, V gene, J gene, CDR3 protein, CDR3 DNA. The D gene is left open where the match is weak. The size entry is marked missing in some rows and otherwise reads once, few, many or a size class.

clone size: NA
D gene: TRBD1
V gene: TRBV5-6
J gene: TRBJ2-7
CDR3 protein: CASSGTDEQYF
CDR3 DNA: TGTGCCAGCAGCGGGACAGACGAGCAGTACTTC

clone size: NA
D gene: TRBD2
V gene: TRBV28
J gene: TRBJ2-5
CDR3 protein: CASSLSGRGETQYF
CDR3 DNA: TGTGCCAGCAGTTTAAGCGGGAGGGGTGAGACCCAGTACTTC

clone size: NA
D gene: TRBD2
V gene: TRBV11-3
J gene: TRBJ2-1
CDR3 protein: CASSLTSGSIYNEQFF
CDR3 DNA: TGTGCCAGCAGCCTGACTAGCGGGAGTATCTACAATGAGCAGTTCTTC

clone size: NA
D gene: TRBD1
V gene: TRBV7-2
J gene: TRBJ1-2
CDR3 protein: CASSLIEGANGYTF
CDR3 DNA: TGTGCCAGCAGCTTAATTGAGGGGGCGAATGGCTACACCTTC

clone size: NA
D gene: TRBD2
V gene: TRBV5-1
J gene: TRBJ2-5
CDR3 protein: CASSPRTSGGQETQYF
CDR3 DNA: TGCGCCAGCAGCCCCAGGACTAGCGGGGGCCAAGAGACCCAGTACTTC

clone size: NA
D gene: NA
V gene: TRBV27
J gene: TRBJ2-1
CDR3 protein: CASSPAKAGHANEQFF
CDR3 DNA: TGTGCCAGCAGTCCCGCTAAAGCGGGCCACGCGAATGAGCAGTTCTTC

clone size: once
D gene: TRBD1
V gene: TRBV2
J gene: TRBJ2-7
CDR3 protein: CASIQGTGGGYEQYF
CDR3 DNA: TGTGCCAGCATCCAAGGGACAGGGGGCGGGTACGAGCAGTACTTC

clone size: once
D gene: NA
V gene: TRBV15
J gene: TRBJ2-5
CDR3 protein: CATSRGQNGNNQETQYF
CDR3 DNA: TGTGCCACCAGCAGAGGACAGAACGGCAACAACCAAGAGACCCAGTACTTC

clone size: once
D gene: NA
V gene: TRBV2
J gene: TRBJ1-2
CDR3 protein: CASQQTNYGYTF
CDR3 DNA: TGTGCCAGTCAACAGACTAACTATGGCTACACCTTC

clone size: NA
D gene: NA
V gene: TRBV3-1/TRBV3-2
J gene: TRBJ2-6
CDR3 protein: CASSQVHLGANVLTF
CDR3 DNA: TGTGCCAGCAGCCAAGTACATCTTGGGGCCAACGTCCTGACTTTC

clone size: NA
D gene: TRBD2
V gene: TRBV3-1/TRBV3-2
J gene: TRBJ2-1
CDR3 protein: CASSQEAAGRYNEQFF
CDR3 DNA: TGTGCCAGCAGCCAAGAAGCAGCGGGAAGGTACAATGAGCAGTTCTTC

clone size: few
D gene: NA
V gene: TRBV27
J gene: TRBJ2-2
CDR3 protein: CASSLASAGELFF
CDR3 DNA: TGTGCCAGCAGTTTAGCTAGCGCCGGGGAGCTGTTTTTT

clone size: NA
D gene: NA
V gene: TRBV27
J gene: TRBJ1-1
CDR3 protein: CASSLSAWWSTEAFF
CDR3 DNA: TGTGCCAGCAGTTTATCAGCTTGGTGGTCGACTGAAGCTTTCTTT

clone size: NA
D gene: TRBD2
V gene: TRBV3-1/TRBV3-2
J gene: TRBJ2-1
CDR3 protein: CASSQDVLAGGDEQFF
CDR3 DNA: TGTGCCAGCAGCCAAGATGTCCTAGCGGGAGGGGATGAGCAGTTCTTC

clone size: NA
D gene: TRBD1
V gene: TRBV27
J gene: TRBJ2-6
CDR3 protein: CATRTTGAGANVLTF
CDR3 DNA: TGTGCCACCCGAACCACAGGGGCTGGGGCCAACGTCCTGACTTTC

clone size: NA
D gene: NA
V gene: TRBV6-6
J gene: TRBJ1-5
CDR3 protein: CASSYEKLSNQPQHF
CDR3 DNA: TGTGCCAGCAGTTACGAAAAACTTAGCAATCAGCCCCAGCATTTT